A selection of T cell receptor beta chains follows, all from one sample in a study of T cell responses to AZD1222 COVID-19 vaccine. Profiled with immunoSEQ multiplex PCR; TCRdb holds only in-frame clones, not every one. The sample shows about 120,000 clones, roughly 86% of them seen only once. This specimen consisted of peripheral blood, obtained 28 days after the second AZD1222 dose. The receptors derive from an adult who received the AZD1222 COVID-19 vaccine. Both conserved end residues are part of each CDR3. D genes are given only for firm matches. Clone size is given for some rows only: seen once, a few or many times, or a class if the clone is expanded.

>.|.|TRBJ2-6|TRBV29-1
CSTSSGANVLTF
TGCAGCACCAGCTCTGGGGCCAACGTCCTGACTTTC
>.|.|TRBJ2-5|TRBV21-1
CASRRAGRKETQYF
TGTGCCAGCAGGAGGGCAGGGCGGAAGGAGACCCAGTACTTC
>.|TRBD2|TRBJ2-7|TRBV5-5
CASSLAPGGSYEQYF
TGTGCCAGCAGCTTGGCCCCGGGGGGCTCCTACGAGCAGTACTTC
>.|TRBD1|TRBJ1-6|TRBV10-3
CAISGDRGFSPLHF
TGTGCCATCAGTGGGGACAGGGGGTTTTCACCCCTCCACTTT
>.|.|TRBJ1-3|TRBV11-2
CASSLPQSGNTIYF
TGTGCCAGCAGCTTACCGCAGTCTGGAAACACCATATATTTT
>.|.|TRBJ1-2|TRBV18
CASSPSGEGYTF
TGTGCCAGCTCACCTTCGGGGGAAGGCTACACCTTC
>.|.|TRBJ2-3|TRBV24-1
CATSRATDTQYF
TGTGCCACAAGCCGGGCCACAGATACGCAGTATTTT
>.|TRBD1|TRBJ1-2|TRBV10-3
CAISEGQARNGYTF
TGTGCCATCAGTGAGGGACAGGCTCGAAATGGCTACACCTTC
>once|TRBD1|TRBJ2-5|TRBV5-5
CASSSTGREETQYF
TGTGCCAGCAGTTCGACAGGGCGAGAAGAGACCCAGTACTTC
>.|.|TRBJ1-6|TRBV6-4
CASRLSGEPNSPLHF
TGTGCCAGCAGACTATCAGGGGAACCCAATTCACCCCTCCACTTT
>once|TRBD1|TRBJ2-7|TRBV7-9
CASSPGQGAYEQYF
TGTGCCAGCAGCCCGGGACAGGGGGCCTACGAGCAGTACTTC
>.|.|TRBJ1-1|TRBV2
CASSERGRAEAFF
TGTGCCAGCAGTGAGCGAGGCAGGGCTGAAGCTTTCTTT
>.|TRBD1|TRBJ1-2|TRBV7-9
CASSFPDRGQNYGYTF
TGTGCCAGCAGCTTTCCGGACAGGGGGCAAAACTATGGCTACACCTTC
>.|TRBD1|TRBJ1-1|TRBV5-1
CASKSTGMNTEAFF
TGCGCCAGCAAATCGACAGGGATGAACACTGAAGCTTTCTTT
>.|.|TRBJ2-7|TRBV5-5
CASSLSGGLSSYEQYF
TGTGCCAGCAGCTTGAGTGGGGGGCTTTCCTCCTACGAGCAGTACTTC
>.|.|TRBJ2-3|TRBV6-6
CASSRDSNTDTQYF
TGTGCCAGCAGTCGGGACTCGAACACAGATACGCAGTATTTT
>.|.|TRBJ1-1|TRBV21-1
CASSKWDRGLSNTEAFF
TGTGCCAGCAGCAAGTGGGACAGGGGGCTCTCGAACACTGAAGCTTTCTTT
>.|TRBD1|TRBJ1-2|TRBV18
CASSPGQDYGYTF
TGTGCCAGCTCACCTGGACAGGACTATGGCTACACCTTC
>.|TRBD1|TRBJ1-1|TRBV6-2/TRBV6-3
CASSYGQTDREGLNTEAFF
TGTGCCAGCAGTTATGGGCAGACCGACAGGGAGGGCCTGAACACTGAAGCTTTCTTT
>.|.|TRBJ2-7|TRBV11-3
CASSLFDMSTYEQYF
TGTGCCAGCAGCTTATTCGACATGTCCACCTACGAGCAGTACTTC
>.|.|TRBJ1-3|TRBV7-9
CASSLVQNSGNTIYF
TGTGCCAGCAGCTTAGTACAGAACTCTGGAAACACCATATATTTT
>.|.|TRBJ1-2|TRBV5-1
CASSVDMGQNYGYTF
TGCGCCAGCAGCGTGGACATGGGACAAAACTATGGCTACACCTTC
>.|.|TRBJ1-5|TRBV30
CASSPGNEQPQHF
TGTGCCTCCTCCCCGGGGAACGAACAGCCCCAGCATTTT